Listed here is a single T cell receptor beta chain. The antigen is unknown. Isolated RNA was reverse transcribed in full, so expressed TCRB transcripts were sequenced. Method: immunoSEQ multiplex PCR; TCRdb's copy keeps in-frame clones and lacks some. Of under 250,000 clones in the sample, about 25% were seen once. This record comes from a study of beta chain features in type 1 diabetes. In the study overall: The study found patients and healthy donors alike in age, gender and cell yields. Study findings and constraints: For patients and controls alike, PCR might favor shorter templates to the same degree. Here, the possible influence of HLA type (on TCRB rearrangement) remained unresolved.

What was sequenced was central memory CD4+ T cells from blood. This clonotype was obtained from a man aged 30 to 39 in good health.

The DNA of the CDR3 is TGCGCCAGCAGCCAAGGACTAGCGGAGATAAAGGCGGATACGCAGTATTTT. Translated, it gives CASSQGLAEIKADTQYF. The genes are TRBV4-3 and TRBJ2-3, with TRBD2 matching 9 bases. V shed 1 base, J shed 6 bases, and the junction held 11 bases outside the gene matches. The CDR3 is 17 amino acids. Germline V lookup: CDR1 LGHNA, CDR2 YSLEER.